Shown below are 11 T cell receptor beta chains from a single sample sequenced in a study of chemoradiotherapy in HPV16-positive cancers. The table came from immunoSEQ multiplex PCR; TCRdb's copy has only in-frame clones and leaves some out. The sample carries 10,000 to 15,000 clones, over 60% recorded once. This specimen was collected from a patient who underwent chemoradiotherapy. These receptors were obtained from a human donor with HPV-associated anogenital cancer.

The CDR3 region is CASSQGIERSYNEQFF. In DNA, the CDR3 is TGCGCCAGCAGCCAAGGGATAGAGAGGTCCTACAATGAGCAGTTCTTC. The chain couples TRBV4-3 to TRBJ2-1; D call uncertain. Germline CDR1 and CDR2: LGHNA and YSLEER. The CDR3 extends over 16 amino acids. Trimming cost V 1 base and J 1 base, with 11 bases left between them.

The CDR3 protein is CASGTGSLGAEAFF. The CDR3 nucleotides read TGTGCCAGCGGGACAGGGAGCCTAGGTGCTGAAGCTTTCTTT. The chain combines TRBV19 with TRBJ1-1, with TRBD1 matching over 9 bases. CDR1 and CDR2 from the germline V gene are LNHDA and SQIVND (reference sequence). CDR3 length equals 14 residues. With V trimmed by 9 bases and J by 6 bases, 11 bases remained unmatched.

The chain is built from TRBV18 and TRBJ1-1; D gene uncertain. The germline V gene encodes CDR1 KGHSH and CDR2 LQKENI. This CDR3 comprises 15 residues. V dropped 3 bases and J dropped 3 bases, with 14 bases sitting between them. The CDR3 nucleotides read TGTGCCAGCTCACCCCTTGGGCAGGCTGACACTGAAGCTTTCTTT. This translates into CASSPLGQADTEAFF.

This chain connects TRBV5-6 to TRBJ2-7, with a weak D call TRBD1 (5 bases). Trimming left V 0 bases short and J 2 bases short, with 15 bases between. This CDR3 contains 16 residues. Germline values: CDR1 SGHDT, CDR2 YYEEEE. The CDR3 DNA reads TGTGCCAGCAGCTTGGAAGGTAAAGGGGCTACCTACGAGCAGTACTTC. Its translation is CASSLEGKGATYEQYF.

The rearrangement joins TRBV6-4 to TRBJ2-3; tentative D call: TRBD2 (6 bases). Deletions cut 6 bases from V and 4 bases from J, with 17 bases between. This CDR3 has 15 residues. The germline gives CDR1 MRHNA, CDR2 SNTAGT. CDR3 region: CASSPITSPADTQYF. The CDR3 DNA reads as TGTGCCAGCAGCCCGATAACTAGCCCCGCAGATACGCAGTATTTT.

V and J are TRBV5-4 and TRBJ1-6; D may be TRBD1 (5 bases). The germline CDR1 and CDR2 sequences are SGHNT and YYREEE (reference sequence). The CDR3 runs to 13 residues. V lost 4 bases and J 10 bases, leaving 12 bases between the germline ends. The CDR3 DNA follows: TGTGCCAGCAGCCCGGACATGCCCTCACCCCTCCACTTT. Translating it yields CASSPDMPSPLHF.

The gene calls are TRBV30 and TRBJ2-7; D call uncertain. V was pared by 0 bases and J by 2 bases, with 8 bases between. The CDR3 runs 13 residues. Germline CDR1 GTSNPN, CDR2 SVGIG (reference sequence). The CDR3: CAWSVRQPYEQYF. Written as DNA, the CDR3 is TGTGCCTGGAGTGTACGACAACCCTACGAGCAGTACTTC.

The rearrangement uses TRBV30 and TRBJ2-2; 7 positions agree with TRBD2. The CDR3 loop spans 14 amino acids. The ends lost 7 bases at V and 5 bases at J; junction bases unmatched: 10. Germline V gives CDR1 GTSNPN, CDR2 SVGIG (reference sequence). The CDR3 loop reads CASNGGRRTGELFF. The DNA of the CDR3 is TGTGCCTCTAATGGCGGGAGACGTACCGGGGAGCTGTTTTTT.

CDR3 nucleotide sequence: TGCGCCAGCAAGAAATGGGACAGGGGATTTATAGATGATGGCTACACCTTC. The encoded protein is CASKKWDRGFIDDGYTF. The chain combines TRBV5-1 with TRBJ1-2, with TRBD1 matching over 10 bases. CDR1 and CDR2 from the germline V gene are SGHRS and YFSETQ. Trimming cost V 6 bases and J 6 bases; bases outside gene matches: 17. CDR3 length: 17 amino acids. The whole variable domain, remainder taken from reference TRBV5-1 and TRBJ1-2, is KAGVTQTPRYLIKTRGQQVTLSCSPISGHRSVSWYQQTPGQGLQFLFEYFSETQRNKGNFPGRFSGRQFSNSRSEMNVSTLELGDSALYLCASKKWDRGFIDDGYTFGSGTRLTVV.

The chain has TRBV5-1 and TRBJ2-2; D gene ambiguous. CDR3 length: 13 residues. CDR1 is SGHRS and CDR2 is YFSETQ in the germline V gene. Trimming removed 4 bases from V and 5 bases from J, with 9 bases in between. The CDR3 DNA is TGCGCCAGCAGCGTTTACTCTACCGGGGAGCTGTTTTTT. This encodes CASSVYSTGELFF.

The gene calls are TRBV5-6 and TRBJ2-4, with D unresolved. V was trimmed by 3 bases and J by 0 bases, leaving 7 bases between them. This CDR3 spans 14 amino acids. Germline CDR1 SGHDT, CDR2 YYEEEE. In nucleotides, the CDR3 is TGTGCCAGCAGCTATACCCTAGCCAAAAACATTCAGTACTTC. This gives the protein CASSYTLAKNIQYF. Variable domain in full (rest from reference TRBV5-6 and TRBJ2-4): DAGVTQSPTHLIKTRGQQVTLRCSPKSGHDTVSWYQQALGQGPQFIFQYYEEEERQRGNFPDRFSGHQFPNYSSELNVNALLLGDSALYLCASSYTLAKNIQYFGAGTRLSVL.